This T cell receptor (beta chain) was captured in a study of blood T cell repertoires in COVID-19. This clone was recorded once. Per the authors' pipeline: Estimation of nucleated cell counts was performed using reference gene primer amplification. Clones were sequenced by immunoSEQ multiplex PCR, and TCRdb holds only the in-frame ones, with some missing. V, J and clone size were drawn from that table, and D and trimming were deduced from the DNA. The sample shows some 160,000 clones, more than 75% of them seen only once. The CDR3 covers 16 residues. J was trimmed by 7 bases and V by 0 bases; bases with no gene match: 9. CDR1 is SGHTA and CDR2 is FQGNSA in the germline V gene.

Specimen: peripheral blood. This TCR was recovered from a man between 45 and 60 years old who had recovered from COVID-19. The genes are TRBV7-2 and TRBJ2-1; 7 bases are shared with TRBD2. The CDR3 coding sequence is TGTGCCAGCAGCTTAGCTGCCGGGATGGGGGGGAATGAGCAGTTCTTC. Translating it yields CASSLAAGMGGNEQFF.